Listed below are T cell receptor beta chains from one sample, sequenced in a study of OX40 agonist ivuxolimab in advanced cancers. Sequencing used immunoSEQ multiplex PCR; TCRdb keeps in-frame clones, though not all of them. The sample has 95,000 to 100,000 clones; 70% to 85% are singletons. The source was CD4+ or CD8+ T cells sorted from blood, collected in a trial of the OX40 agonist ivuxolimab. The receptors were gathered from an adult with an advanced solid tumor such as melanoma, head and neck, liver or kidney cancer. CDR3s include the opening cysteine and the closing phenylalanine or tryptophan. A D gene is named only where the DNA matches it firmly. Clone size is shown for a subset of rows, as once, few, many or a class of expanded clone.

D	size	V	J	length	DNA	CDR3
NA	NA	TRBV7-2	TRBJ1-1	14	TGTGCCAGCAGCCCCCGGGGCCGGGTCCCTGAAGCTTTCTTT	CASSPRGRVPEAFF
NA	NA	TRBV6-1	TRBJ2-7	15	TGTGCCAGCAGTGAACTAAGCGGTTCCTCCTACGAGCAGTACTTC	CASSELSGSSYEQYF
TRBD2	NA	TRBV27	TRBJ2-7	16	TGTGCCAGCAGTTTATTAGGACTAGCCTCCCCCTACGAGCAGTACTTC	CASSLLGLASPYEQYF
NA	NA	TRBV11-2	TRBJ1-2	15	TGTGCCAGCAGCTTAAATACTCGAGTTATTTATGGCTACACCTTC	CASSLNTRVIYGYTF
NA	NA	TRBV10-3	TRBJ1-1	12	TGTGCCATCAGGGGAACGGACACTGAAGCTTTCTTT	CAIRGTDTEAFF
NA	NA	TRBV30	TRBJ1-2	13	TGTGCCTGGAGTGTCAGGGGCGCGGCTGGCTACACCTTC	CAWSVRGAAGYTF
NA	NA	TRBV6-1	TRBJ1-5	15	TGTGCCGCCGTGAGAGGGATCTTAAGCAATCAGCCCCAGCATTTT	CAAVRGILSNQPQHF
NA	NA	TRBV6-5	TRBJ2-7	12	TGTGCCAGCAGCCGAGGAACCTACGAGCAGTACTTC	CASSRGTYEQYF
NA	few	TRBV5-1	TRBJ1-4	13	TGCGCCAGCAGCTCCGACCTGCGTGAAAAACTGTTTTTT	CASSSDLREKLFF
NA	NA	TRBV29-1	TRBJ2-7	17	TGCAGCGTTGAAGTACCCGCTCGTCGGGGGGCCCCTGTCGAGCAGTACTTC	CSVEVPARRGAPVEQYF
TRBD2	NA	TRBV6-4	TRBJ2-7	14	TGTGCCAGCAGGGGCTGGCGGGAGAAATACGAGCAGTACTTC	CASRGWREKYEQYF
TRBD2	NA	TRBV19	TRBJ2-7	15	TGTGCCAGTAGTACCCGACTAGCGAGCTCCTACGAGCAGTACTTC	CASSTRLASSYEQYF
TRBD1	few	TRBV5-1	TRBJ1-1	11	TGCGCCAGCAGGGGACAGGGGGAGGCTTTCTTT	CASRGQGEAFF
TRBD1	NA	TRBV7-2	TRBJ1-5	14	TGTGCCAGCAGCTTGGACAGGTCCAATCAGCCCCAGCATTTT	CASSLDRSNQPQHF
NA	NA	TRBV5-4	TRBJ1-2	15	TGTGCCAGCAGCTTGGGGGGGCTGGACACGTACGGCTACACCTTC	CASSLGGLDTYGYTF
NA	NA	TRBV7-8	TRBJ1-2	13	TGTGCCAGCAGCAAAGACACGGCCTATGGCTACACCTTC	CASSKDTAYGYTF
NA	NA	TRBV7-2	TRBJ1-1	12	TGTGCCAGCAGCTTAGACGGCAGGATAGCTTTCTTT	CASSLDGRIAFF
NA	NA	TRBV10-3	TRBJ1-6	12	TGTGCCATGCCCAGGGAAAATTCACCCCTCCACTTT	CAMPRENSPLHF
TRBD2	NA	TRBV6-1	TRBJ2-7	13	TGTGCCAGCTGGGGCGGGAGATTCTACGAGCAGTACTTC	CASWGGRFYEQYF
NA	few	TRBV10-3	TRBJ1-6	14	TGTGCCATCAGTGGCGGCAGGGGTGATTCACCCCTCCACTTT	CAISGGRGDSPLHF